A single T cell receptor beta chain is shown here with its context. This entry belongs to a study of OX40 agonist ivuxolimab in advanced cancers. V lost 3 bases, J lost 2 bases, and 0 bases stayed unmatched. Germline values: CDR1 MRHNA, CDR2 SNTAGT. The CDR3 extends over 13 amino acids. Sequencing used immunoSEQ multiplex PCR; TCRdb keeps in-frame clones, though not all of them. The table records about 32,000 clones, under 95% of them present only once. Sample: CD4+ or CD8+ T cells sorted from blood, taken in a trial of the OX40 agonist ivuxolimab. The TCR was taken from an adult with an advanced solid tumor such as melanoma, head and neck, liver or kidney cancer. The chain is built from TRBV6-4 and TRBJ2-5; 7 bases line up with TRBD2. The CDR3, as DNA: TGTGCCAGCAGTGAGCGGGAGCAAGAGACCCAGTACTTC. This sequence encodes CASSEREQETQYF.